This TCR beta chain originates from a study of OX40 agonist ivuxolimab in advanced cancers. Broader study findings: Fewer expanded clones were found on average in CD4+ than in CD8+ T cells.

Worth noting for this clone: Its specificity is not known.

Trimming shortened V by 5 bases and J by 1 base, and 9 bases separated the two germline ends. The CDR3 consists of 13 residues. From germline, CDR1 is MDHEN and CDR2 SYDVKM. The repertoire was sequenced with immunoSEQ multiplex PCR; TCRdb's copy has only in-frame clones and lacks some. The sample holds tens of thousands of clones, 88% seen once. This chain links TRBV28 with TRBJ2-7, with D unresolved. The TCR sequence derives from an adult with an advanced solid tumor such as melanoma, head and neck, liver or kidney cancer. The input for sequencing was CD4+ or CD8+ T cells sorted from blood, taken in a trial of the OX40 agonist ivuxolimab. CDR3 DNA: TGTGCCAGCAGTACAAGGATTTCCTACGAGCAGTACTTC. Translating it yields CASSTRISYEQYF. Drawing the rest from reference TRBV28 and TRBJ2-7, the complete variable domain is DVKVTQSSRYLVKRTGEKVFLECVQDMDHENMFWYRQDPGLGLRLIYFSYDVKMKEKGDIPEGYSVSREKKERFSLILESASTNQTSMYLCASSTRISYEQYFGPGTRLTVT.